These 2 T cell receptor beta chains were sequenced from one sample in a study of regulatory T cells in long-lasting Graves disease. The time point here: persistent/refractory GD, antithyroid drugs over 5 years with positive TRAb. Scientists built the TCR library using RNA that was extracted from PBMCs. Investigators prepared the TCR beta libraries by applying iRepertoire HTBI primers and Arm-PCR of CDR3 regions. TCRdb processed the multiplex PCR reads anew with MiXCR; each CDR3 protein has one entry. The sample carries some 440,000 distinct CDR3 sequences, 20% recorded once. Sample: peripheral blood mononuclear cells (PBMCs), taken when the disease was refractory, from a patient treated with antithyroid drugs. The source is a female donor with Graves disease.

This chain connects TRBV29-1 to TRBJ2-2; D uncertain. Per the germline V gene, CDR1 is SQVTM and CDR2 is ANQGSEA. The CDR3 runs to 11 residues. V was clipped by 7 bases and J by 4 bases, with 7 bases between them. The CDR3 is CSALGTGELFF. CDR3 nucleotide sequence: TGCAGCGCCCTTGGCACCGGGGAGCTGTTTTTT.

The chain employs TRBV4-1 and TRBJ2-7; a weak D match, TRBD2 (6 bases). V dropped 5 bases and J dropped 5 bases, with 16 bases sitting between them. Per germline, CDR1 MGHRA and CDR2 YSYEKL. The CDR3 length is 14 residues. The CDR3 protein is CASSLGTGGDEQYF. The CDR3 nucleotides read TGCGCCAGCAGCTTGGGGACTGGCGGTGACGAGCAGTACTTC.